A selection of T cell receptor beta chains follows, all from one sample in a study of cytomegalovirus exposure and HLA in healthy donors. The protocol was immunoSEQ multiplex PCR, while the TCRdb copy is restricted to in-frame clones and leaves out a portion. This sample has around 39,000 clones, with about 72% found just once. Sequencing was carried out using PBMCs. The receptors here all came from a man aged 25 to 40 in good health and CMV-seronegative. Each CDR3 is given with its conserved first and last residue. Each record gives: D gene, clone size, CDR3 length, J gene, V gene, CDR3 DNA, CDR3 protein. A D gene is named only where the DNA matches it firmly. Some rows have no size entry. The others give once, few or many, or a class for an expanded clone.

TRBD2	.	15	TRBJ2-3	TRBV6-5	TGTGCCAGCAGTGCACTAGCGGCCCTCACAGATACGCAGTATTTT	CASSALAALTDTQYF
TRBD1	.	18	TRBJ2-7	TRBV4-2	TGTGCCAGCAGCCAAGACGGCGACCAGGGGGTTTCGTACTACGAGCAGTACTTC	CASSQDGDQGVSYYEQYF
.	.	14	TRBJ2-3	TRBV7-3	TGTGCCAGCAGCCCCATTCCCAGCACAGATACGCAGTATTTT	CASSPIPSTDTQYF
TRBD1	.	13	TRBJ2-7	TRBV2	TGTGCCAGCAGCTCCGACACAGGGGGCGAGCAGTACTTC	CASSSDTGGEQYF
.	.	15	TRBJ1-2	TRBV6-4	TGTGCCAGCAGGGAAGGAACAGCGGAATACTATGGCTACACCTTC	CASREGTAEYYGYTF
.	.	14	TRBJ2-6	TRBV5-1	TGCGCCAGCAGTGACAGCTCTGGGGCCAACGTCCTGACTTTC	CASSDSSGANVLTF
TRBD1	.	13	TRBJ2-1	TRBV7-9	TGTGCCAGCAGCGACGGACAGGCCAATGAGCAGTTCTTC	CASSDGQANEQFF
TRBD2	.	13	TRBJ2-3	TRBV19	TGTGCCAGTAGACTAGCGGGAACAGATACGCAGTATTTT	CASRLAGTDTQYF
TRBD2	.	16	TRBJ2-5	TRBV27	TGTGCCAGCAGTTTACTGGGGATCGGGACTAGTGCGACCCAGTACTTC	CASSLLGIGTSATQYF
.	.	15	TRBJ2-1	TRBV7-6	TGTGCCAGCAGCTTAGAATTAGGGAGGTTAAATGAGCAGTTCTTC	CASSLELGRLNEQFF
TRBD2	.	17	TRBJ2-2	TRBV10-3	TGTGCCATCAGTGAGTCGATAAGCGGGAGGAACACCGGGGAGCTGTTTTTT	CAISESISGRNTGELFF
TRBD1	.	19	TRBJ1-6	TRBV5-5	TGTGCCAGCAGCTTGGTACAGGGGGCATTCAGCTCCTATAATTCACCCCTCCACTTT	CASSLVQGAFSSYNSPLHF
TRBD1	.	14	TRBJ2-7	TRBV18	TGTGCCAGCTCACCGGGACAGGGGGCCTACGAGCAGTACTTC	CASSPGQGAYEQYF
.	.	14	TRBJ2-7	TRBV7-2	TGTGCCAGCAGCCGAGGGCCGACGCCCTACGAGCAGTACTTC	CASSRGPTPYEQYF
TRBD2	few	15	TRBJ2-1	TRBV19	TGTGCCAGTAGTCAGATAGCGGGAGGACGCAATGAGCAGTTCTTC	CASSQIAGGRNEQFF
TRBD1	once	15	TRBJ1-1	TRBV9	TGTGCCAGCAGCGTAGGATGGGACAGGTCCTTCGAAGCTTTCTTT	CASSVGWDRSFEAFF
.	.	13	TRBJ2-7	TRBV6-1	TGTGCCAGCAGTGCCCGGACAGCCTACGAGCAGTACTTC	CASSARTAYEQYF